A single sample is the source of the 3 T cell receptor beta chains below, sequenced in a study of technical replicates of blood from a few donors. Here immunoSEQ multiplex PCR was the method, and the copy in TCRdb shows in-frame clones only, minus some. The sample contains around 72,000 clones, nearly 99% of which appear only once. Sequenced material: T cells isolated from PBMCs. These receptors were collected from a human donor in good health.

The chain employs TRBV19 and TRBJ2-6, with a tentative D call TRBD2 (5 bases). V dropped 3 bases and J dropped 0 bases, with 6 bases sitting between them. Germline V lookup: CDR1 LNHDA, CDR2 SQIVND (reference sequence). CDR3 length: 15 amino acids. In DNA, the CDR3 is TGTGCCAGTAGTATCAGCGGCTCTGGGGCCAACGTCCTGACTTTC. Translated: CASSISGSGANVLTF.

This clone was recorded once. This chain links TRBV9 with TRBJ1-4, with 10 bases fitting TRBD1. The J segment lost 7 bases and the V segment lost 0 bases, leaving 3 bases of the junction unmatched. In germline, CDR1 is SGDLS, CDR2 YYNGEE. This CDR3 is 15 amino acids long. CDR3 DNA: TGTGCCAGCAGCGTAGGCGGGACAGGGGCTGAAAAACTGTTTTTT. It yields the protein CASSVGGTGAEKLFF.

The rearrangement uses TRBV19 and TRBJ1-5, with D maybe TRBD1 (5 bases). Looked up from germline, CDR1 is LNHDA and CDR2 is SQIVND (reference sequence). The CDR3 runs to 15 residues. Trimming removed 3 bases at V and 7 bases at J, with 16 bases between. CDR3 nucleotides: TGTGCCAGTAGTATGGGGCAGGTTTTCACCCAGCCCCAGCATTTT. Its protein is CASSMGQVFTQPQHF.